The 20 T cell receptor beta chains reported below all come from one sample, sequenced in a study of HIV-infected children after antiretroviral therapy interruption. Unique molecular identifiers were included in an RNA-based 3' RACE TCR library. A single record per CDR3 protein comes from TCRdb applying MiXCR to the 3' RACE reads. The sample comprises over 15,000 distinct CDR3 sequences, approximately 3% of which are singletons, and around 5% rests with the top ten. Sample treatment: PENTA 11 planned treatment interruption arm or continuous ART arm. The sequencing here drew on CD45RA+ CD4+ T cells from PBMCs, taken from a donor given antiretroviral therapy, either interrupted or continuous. Subset: naive CD4+ CD45RA+ CD45RO- T cells. These receptors all stem from a child between 2 and 17 years old with HIV.

This clonotype has ten or more counts. V and J are TRBV11-2 and TRBJ2-3; D ambiguous. This CDR3 is built from 14 residues. Trimming cost V 2 bases and J 4 bases, with 10 bases left between them. CDR1 and CDR2 (germline): SGHAT, FQNNGV. Here the CDR3 DNA reads TGTGCCAGCAGCTTAAGAATAGGGTCAGATACGCAGTATTTT. Its translation: CASSLRIGSDTQYF.

In its sample, this clonotype ranks as large (0.1 to 1%). This rearrangement joins TRBV5-1 to TRBJ2-2; maybe TRBD2 (5 bases). Germline V gene lookup returns CDR1 SGHRS and CDR2 YFSETQ. Trimming shortened V by 2 bases and J by 0 bases, and 14 bases separated the two germline ends. CDR3 length: 17 amino acids. CDR3 loop: CASSFGVPRPNTGELFF. The CDR3, as DNA: TGCGCCAGCAGCTTCGGGGTACCACGACCGAACACCGGGGAGCTGTTTTTT.

J is TRBJ1-1 and V is TRBV20-1; no clear D gene. CDR1 is DFQATT, CDR2 SNEGSKA, per germline (reference sequence). V dropped 0 bases and J dropped 2 bases, with 10 bases sitting between them. The CDR3 extends over 14 amino acids. DNA for the CDR3: TGCAGTGCTAGAGAGGGCGAAAGCAACACTGAAGCTTTCTTT. This translates into CSAREGESNTEAFF.

This clonotype was observed at least ten times. The chain recombines TRBV25-1 with TRBJ2-1; a possible D gene is TRBD1 (6 bases). CDR1 and CDR2 (germline): MGHDK, SYGVNS. V lost 3 bases, J lost 4 bases, and 16 bases lay in between. The CDR3 has 16 residues. The CDR3 sequence: CASSDTTGTHYNEQFF. The CDR3 coding sequence is TGTGCCAGCAGTGATACAACCGGGACACATTACAATGAGCAGTTCTTC.

This clonotype is classed as medium-sized. The chain employs TRBV12-3 or TRBV12-4 and TRBJ1-2; 8 bases are shared with TRBD1. J was trimmed by 8 bases and V by 5 bases; bases with no gene match: 13. This CDR3 contains 15 residues. The CDR3: CASSTSDRGNGGYTF. The CDR3, as DNA: TGTGCCAGCAGTACGTCCGACAGGGGCAATGGGGGCTACACCTTC.

This clonotype appeared many times. The J gene is TRBJ2-7, the V gene TRBV9; TRBD2 aligns across 7 bases. The CDR3 sequence is 16 residues long. Unmatched junction bases numbered 14, after V lost 3 bases and J lost 5 bases. Germline V lookup: CDR1 SGDLS, CDR2 YYNGEE. CDR3 residues: CASSGPKGRGIDEQYF. In DNA, the CDR3 is TGTGCCAGCAGCGGACCTAAGGGGCGGGGGATCGACGAGCAGTACTTC.

This clonotype was observed at least ten times. This chain links TRBV6-5 with TRBJ1-2, with D possibly TRBD1 on 6 matching bases. The CDR3 has 14 residues. CDR1 is MNHEY, CDR2 SVGAGI, per germline. The V end lost 6 bases, the J end lost 4 bases, and 15 bases lay between the germline ends. CDR3 nucleotide sequence: TGTGCCAGCAGATCCGTAACAGGGACCTATGGCTACACCTTC. Encoded protein: CASRSVTGTYGYTF.

This clonotype occurred many times. The chain recombines TRBV21-1 with TRBJ2-1; TRBD1, as called in the table, went unchecked against the DNA. TRBV21-1 is designated a pseudogene. The CDR3 covers 14 residues. The DNA of the CDR3 is TGTGCCAGCGGTCCCGTGGGGGGGCCTAATGAGCAGTTCTTC. This codes for CASGPVGGPNEQFF.

In its sample, this clonotype was seen many times. V usage is TRBV20-1 and J usage is TRBJ2-1; the D gene could be TRBD1 or TRBD2 (5 bases each). CDR1 is DFQATT and CDR2 is SNEGSKA in the germline V gene (reference sequence). This CDR3 comprises 13 residues. The germline V and J ends were trimmed by 3 bases and 9 bases, with 15 bases remaining between them. The CDR3 spells CSASVVGTSEQFF. The CDR3 coding sequence is TGCAGTGCTAGCGTTGTCGGGACGAGTGAGCAGTTCTTC.

This clonotype is termed medium-sized. The chain uses TRBV11-2 and TRBJ1-1, with TRBD1 as a possible D gene (5 bases). CDR3 length equals 14 residues. V dropped 10 bases and J dropped 4 bases, with 19 bases sitting between them. Germline V gene sequence: CDR1 SGHAT, CDR2 FQNNGV. CDR3 nucleotide sequence: TGTGCCACCAGATCAGTCCGGGGGGGCACTGAAGCTTTCTTT. Amino acid sequence: CATRSVRGGTEAFF.

This clonotype was observed at least ten times. This chain joins TRBV24-1 and TRBJ2-3; D gene uncertain. V was pared by 4 bases and J by 1 base, with 11 bases between. CDR1 KGHDR and CDR2 SFDVKD come from the germline V gene. This CDR3 has 15 residues. CDR3 bases: TGTGCCACCAGTGACCGCCTTTGGGGCACAGATACGCAGTATTTT. The encoded protein is CATSDRLWGTDTQYF.

This clonotype showed up many times. As DNA, the CDR3 is TGTGCCAGCAATAGCGGGGGGGCCATATCTAGCACAGATACGCAGTATTTT. This sequence encodes CASNSGGAISSTDTQYF. The rearrangement joins TRBV27 to TRBJ2-3; TRBD2 matches at 11 bases. J was trimmed by 0 bases and V by 7 bases; bases with no gene match: 9. The CDR3 loop spans 17 amino acids. Germline-derived CDR1 and CDR2 are MNHEY and SMNVEV (reference sequence).

This clonotype was observed many times. V gene TRBV5-1 combines with J gene TRBJ2-1; possibly TRBD1 for D (6 bases). Germline CDR1 SGHRS, CDR2 YFSETQ. CDR3 length: 15 amino acids. Deletions cut 5 bases from V and 0 bases from J, with 12 bases between. DNA for the CDR3: TGCGCCAGCAGGGACAGCCCAAGCTCCTACAATGAGCAGTTCTTC. This sequence encodes CASRDSPSSYNEQFF. The full variable domain, in which reference TRBV5-1 and TRBJ2-1 provide the parts outside the CDR3, is KAGVTQTPRYLIKTRGQQVTLSCSPISGHRSVSWYQQTPGQGLQFLFEYFSETQRNKGNFPGRFSGRQFSNSRSEMNVSTLELGDSALYLCASRDSPSSYNEQFFGPGTRLTVL.

This clonotype was picked up many times. The J gene is TRBJ1-5, the V gene TRBV20-1; D is perhaps TRBD1 (5 bases). Germline-derived CDR1 and CDR2 are DFQATT and SNEGSKA (reference sequence). The CDR3 spans 13 residues. The V gene lost 6 bases and the J gene lost 5 bases, with 14 bases spanning the gap. The CDR3 loop is CSAGREGDQPQHF. CDR3 DNA sequence: TGCAGTGCGGGAAGGGAAGGGGATCAGCCCCAGCATTTT.

This clonotype is termed medium-sized. The rearrangement links TRBV19 to TRBJ2-2; 7 positions agree with TRBD1. V lost 10 bases, J lost 5 bases, and 4 bases stayed unmatched. This CDR3 has 12 residues. Germline values: CDR1 LNHDA, CDR2 SQIVND (reference sequence). The CDR3 here is CATQGRTGELFF. The CDR3 DNA sequence: TGTGCCACACAGGGGAGAACCGGGGAGCTGTTTTTT.

This clonotype was observed at least ten times. The chain couples TRBV28 to TRBJ2-7; D is undetermined. V was cut by 5 bases and J by 2 bases, with 4 bases left in between. The CDR3 length is 11 residues. Germline CDR1 reads MDHEN; CDR2 reads SYDVKM. CDR3 bases: TGTGCCAGCAGTCCCGCCTACGAGCAGTACTTC. This encodes CASSPAYEQYF.

This clonotype is judged medium-sized. This chain links TRBV20-1 with TRBJ2-6, with unresolved D. In germline, CDR1 is DFQATT, CDR2 SNEGSKA (reference sequence). The V and J ends lost 5 bases and 0 bases respectively, with 5 bases between them. CDR3 length: 13 amino acids. CDR3 region: CSASASGANVLTF. The CDR3 nucleotides are TGCAGTGCTTCCGCCTCTGGGGCCAACGTCCTGACTTTC.

This clonotype was picked up many times. The chain uses TRBV12-3 or TRBV12-4 and TRBJ1-1, with D possibly TRBD1 on 6 matching bases. Trimming took off 5 bases at V and 11 bases at J, with 18 bases between the two ends. This CDR3 has 13 amino acids. CDR3 DNA sequence: TGTGCCAGCAGTGATGGACAGCGCTCAGGGGCTTTCTTT. Translating gives CASSDGQRSGAFF.

In its sample, this clonotype was seen many times. The chain couples TRBV11-3 to TRBJ2-1; D gene unclear. This CDR3 contains 11 residues. V was clipped by 5 bases and J by 9 bases, with 8 bases between them. The germline gives CDR1 SGHNT, CDR2 YENEEA. The CDR3 DNA reads TGTGCCAGCAGCCCCAGCCGTGAGCAGTTCTTC. Its protein product is CASSPSREQFF.

This clonotype was counted ten times or more. The chain has TRBV28 and TRBJ1-6; 10 nucleotides agree with TRBD1. Germline V gives CDR1 MDHEN, CDR2 SYDVKM. V was pared by 6 bases and J by 10 bases, with 12 bases of the junction left unmatched. This CDR3 is 16 amino acids long. The CDR3 DNA is TGTGCCAGCAGCCACAAGACAGGGGGCCTCAGATCACCCCTCCACTTT. Its translation: CASSHKTGGLRSPLHF.